The TCR beta chain under discussion was sequenced for a study of T cell responses to AZD1222 COVID-19 vaccine. Study observations and caveats: The study reported that nearly half of spike-specific TCRs target unmutated variant regions. Dominant at 160-218 and 743-854, vaccine-associated CD4 TCRs also spanned spike. Repertoires in all cases were sampled only once the peak T cell response had passed. The donors showed a predominance of white British ancestry and of females, with possible underestimation of clonal diversity.

Concerning this clone itself: Its antigen is unknown.

CDR1 and CDR2 (germline): LNHDA, SQIVND (reference sequence). Trimming cost V 7 bases and J 6 bases; bases outside gene matches: 14. The CDR3 is 16 residues long. Assay: immunoSEQ multiplex PCR; the TCRdb copy retains only in-frame clones and omits some. Of 200,000 or so clones listed, approximately 94% are singletons. The chain recombines TRBV19 with TRBJ2-1, with 8 bases aligning to TRBD2. Sequencing used peripheral blood, obtained on day 0 of AZD1222 vaccination. This receptor was taken from an adult in good health. The CDR3 nucleotides are TGTGCCAGTACCGCTTCCGGGACTAGTTCTCGCAATGAGCAGTTCTTC. This codes for CASTASGTSSRNEQFF.